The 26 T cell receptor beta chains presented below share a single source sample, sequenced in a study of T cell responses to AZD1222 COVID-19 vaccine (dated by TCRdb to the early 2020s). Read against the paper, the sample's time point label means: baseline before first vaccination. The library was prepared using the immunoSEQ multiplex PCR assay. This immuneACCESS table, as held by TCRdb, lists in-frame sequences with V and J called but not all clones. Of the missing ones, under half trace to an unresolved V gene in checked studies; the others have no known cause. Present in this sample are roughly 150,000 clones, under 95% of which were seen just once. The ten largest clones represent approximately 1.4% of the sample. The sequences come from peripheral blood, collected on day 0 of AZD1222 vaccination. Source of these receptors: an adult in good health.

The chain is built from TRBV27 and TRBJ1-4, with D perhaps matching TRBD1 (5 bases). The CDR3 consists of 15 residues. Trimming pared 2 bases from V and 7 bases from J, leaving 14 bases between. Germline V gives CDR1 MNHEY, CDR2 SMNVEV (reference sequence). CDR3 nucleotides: TGTGCCAGCAGTTTAGGTGCAGGGATGCGTGAAAAACTGTTTTTT. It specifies CASSLGAGMREKLFF.

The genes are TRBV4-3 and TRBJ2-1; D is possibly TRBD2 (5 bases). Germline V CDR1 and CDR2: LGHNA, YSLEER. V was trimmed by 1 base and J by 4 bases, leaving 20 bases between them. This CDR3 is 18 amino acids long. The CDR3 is CASSQGRVGGPEYNEQFF. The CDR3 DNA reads TGCGCCAGCAGCCAAGGTCGGGTGGGCGGGCCGGAGTACAATGAGCAGTTCTTC.

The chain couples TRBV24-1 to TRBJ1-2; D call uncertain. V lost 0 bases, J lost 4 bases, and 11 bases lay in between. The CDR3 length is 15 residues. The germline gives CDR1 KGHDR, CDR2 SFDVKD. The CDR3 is CATSDLDSWPYGYTF. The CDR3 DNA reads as TGTGCCACCAGTGATTTGGACTCTTGGCCCTATGGCTACACCTTC.

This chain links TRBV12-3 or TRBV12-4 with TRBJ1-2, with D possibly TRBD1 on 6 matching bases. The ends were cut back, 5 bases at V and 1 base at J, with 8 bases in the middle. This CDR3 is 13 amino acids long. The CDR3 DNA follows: TGTGCCAGCAGTCCGGACAGTAACTATGGCTACACCTTC. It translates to CASSPDSNYGYTF.

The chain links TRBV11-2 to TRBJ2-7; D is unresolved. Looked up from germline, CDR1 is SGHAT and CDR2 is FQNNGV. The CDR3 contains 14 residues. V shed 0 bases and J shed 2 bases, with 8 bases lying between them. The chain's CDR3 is CASSLEDGAYEQYF. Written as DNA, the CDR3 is TGTGCCAGCAGCTTAGAGGACGGTGCCTACGAGCAGTACTTC.

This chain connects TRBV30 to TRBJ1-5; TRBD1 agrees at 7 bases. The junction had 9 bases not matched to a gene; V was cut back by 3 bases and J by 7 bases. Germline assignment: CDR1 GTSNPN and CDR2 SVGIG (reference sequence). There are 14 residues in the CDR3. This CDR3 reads CAWSAGGGKQPQHF. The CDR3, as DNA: TGTGCCTGGAGCGCAGGGGGGGGAAAGCAGCCCCAGCATTTT.

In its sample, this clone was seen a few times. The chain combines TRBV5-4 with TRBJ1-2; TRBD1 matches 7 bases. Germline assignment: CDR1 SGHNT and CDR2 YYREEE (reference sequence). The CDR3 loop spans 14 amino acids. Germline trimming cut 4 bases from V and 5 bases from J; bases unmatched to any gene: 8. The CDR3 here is CASSPPDRPYGYTF. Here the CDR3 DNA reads TGTGCCAGCAGCCCGCCGGACAGGCCTTATGGCTACACCTTC.

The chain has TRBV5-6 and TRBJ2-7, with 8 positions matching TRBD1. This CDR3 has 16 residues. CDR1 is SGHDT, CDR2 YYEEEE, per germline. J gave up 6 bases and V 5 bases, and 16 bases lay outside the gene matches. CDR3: CASRTINGQGRSEQYF. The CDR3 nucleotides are TGTGCCAGCAGGACAATTAACGGACAGGGAAGGAGCGAGCAGTACTTC.

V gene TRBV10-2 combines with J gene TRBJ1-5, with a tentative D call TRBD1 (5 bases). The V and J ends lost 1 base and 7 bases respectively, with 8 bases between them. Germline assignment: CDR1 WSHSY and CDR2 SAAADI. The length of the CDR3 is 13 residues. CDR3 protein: CASSEWGGQPQHF. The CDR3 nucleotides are TGCGCCAGCAGTGAGTGGGGCGGCCAGCCCCAGCATTTT.

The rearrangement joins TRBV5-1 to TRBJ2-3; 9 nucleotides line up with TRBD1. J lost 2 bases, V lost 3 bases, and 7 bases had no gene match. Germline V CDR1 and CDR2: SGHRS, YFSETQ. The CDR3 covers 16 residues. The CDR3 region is CASSYYHRGLTDTQYF. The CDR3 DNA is TGCGCCAGCAGCTACTACCACAGGGGGCTCACAGATACGCAGTATTTT.

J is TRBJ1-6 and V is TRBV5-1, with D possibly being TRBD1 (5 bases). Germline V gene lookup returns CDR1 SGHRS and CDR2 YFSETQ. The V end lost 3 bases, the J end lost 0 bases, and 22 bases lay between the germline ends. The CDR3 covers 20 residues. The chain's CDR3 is CASSSGVEAQGSSYNSPLHF. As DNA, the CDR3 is TGCGCCAGCAGCTCGGGCGTTGAGGCCCAGGGAAGCTCCTATAATTCACCCCTCCACTTT.

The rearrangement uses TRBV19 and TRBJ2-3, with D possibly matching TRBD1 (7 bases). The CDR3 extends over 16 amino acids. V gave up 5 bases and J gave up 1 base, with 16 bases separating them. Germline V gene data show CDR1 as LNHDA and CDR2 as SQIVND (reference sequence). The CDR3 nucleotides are TGTGCCAGTAGTTCCCAGGGGGGAGACCGCACAGATACGCAGTATTTT. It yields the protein CASSSQGGDRTDTQYF.

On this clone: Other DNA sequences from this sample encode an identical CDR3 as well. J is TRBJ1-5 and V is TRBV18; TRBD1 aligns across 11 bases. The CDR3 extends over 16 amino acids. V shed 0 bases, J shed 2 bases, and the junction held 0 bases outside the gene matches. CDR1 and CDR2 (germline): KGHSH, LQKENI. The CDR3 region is CASSPPGQGGNQPQHF. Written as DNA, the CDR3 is TGTGCCAGCTCACCACCGGGACAGGGGGGCAATCAGCCCCAGCATTTT.

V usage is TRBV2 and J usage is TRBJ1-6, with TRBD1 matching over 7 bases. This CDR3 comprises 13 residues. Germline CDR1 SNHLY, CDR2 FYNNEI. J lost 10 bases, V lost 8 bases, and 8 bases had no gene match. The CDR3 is CASQGGLRSPLHF. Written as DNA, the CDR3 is TGTGCCAGCCAGGGGGGCCTTAGGTCACCCCTCCACTTT. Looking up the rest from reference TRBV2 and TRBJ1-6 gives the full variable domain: EPEVTQTPSHQVTQMGQEVILRCVPISNHLYFYWYRQILGQKVEFLVSFYNNEISEKSEIFDDQFSVERPDGSNFTLKIRSTKLEDSAMYFCASQGGLRSPLHFGNGTRLTVT.

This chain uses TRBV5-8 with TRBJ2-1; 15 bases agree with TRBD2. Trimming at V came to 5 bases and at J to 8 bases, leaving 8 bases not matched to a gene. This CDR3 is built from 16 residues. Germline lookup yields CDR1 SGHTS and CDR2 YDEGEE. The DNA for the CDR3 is TGTGCCAGCAGGACCCCGGGACTAGCGGGAGGCGATGAGCAGTTCTTC. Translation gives CASRTPGLAGGDEQFF.

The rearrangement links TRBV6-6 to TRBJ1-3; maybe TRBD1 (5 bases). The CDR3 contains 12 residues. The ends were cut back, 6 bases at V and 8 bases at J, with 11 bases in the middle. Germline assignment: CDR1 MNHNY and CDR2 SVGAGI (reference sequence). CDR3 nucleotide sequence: TGTGCCAGCAGCCCCAGGGTAGACACCATATATTTT. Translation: CASSPRVDTIYF.

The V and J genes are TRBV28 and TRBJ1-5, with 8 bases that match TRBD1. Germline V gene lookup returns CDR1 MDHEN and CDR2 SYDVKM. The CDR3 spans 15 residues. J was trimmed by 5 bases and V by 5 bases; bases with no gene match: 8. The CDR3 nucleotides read TGTGCCAGCAGTACCCGGACAGGGACCGATCAGCCCCAGCATTTT. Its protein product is CASSTRTGTDQPQHF.

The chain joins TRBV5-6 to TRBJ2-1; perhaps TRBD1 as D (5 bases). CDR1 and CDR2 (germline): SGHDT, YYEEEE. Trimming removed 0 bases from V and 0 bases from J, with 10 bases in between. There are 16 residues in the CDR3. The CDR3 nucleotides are TGTGCCAGCAGCTTGGCAGGGTCCGGCTCCTACAATGAGCAGTTCTTC. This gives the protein CASSLAGSGSYNEQFF.

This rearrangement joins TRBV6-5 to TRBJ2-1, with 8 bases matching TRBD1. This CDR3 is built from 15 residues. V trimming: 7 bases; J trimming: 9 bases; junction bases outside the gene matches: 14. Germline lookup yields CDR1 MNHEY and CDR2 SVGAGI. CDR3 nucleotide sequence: TGTGCCAGCACTCAAAGTCGGCAGGGGGCACGTGAGCAGTTCTTC. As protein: CASTQSRQGAREQFF.

The CDR3 coding sequence is TGCAGCGTGACGGAGGGGGGAACTGAAGCTTTCTTT. This sequence encodes CSVTEGGTEAFF. The rearrangement joins TRBV29-1 to TRBJ1-1; D is perhaps TRBD1 (6 bases). CDR3 length equals 12 residues. The germline V and J ends were trimmed by 6 bases and 5 bases, with 13 bases remaining between them. Germline CDR1 reads SQVTM; CDR2 reads ANQGSEA. The full variable domain, rest sourced from reference TRBV29-1 and TRBJ1-1, is SAVISQKPSRDICQRGTSLTIQCQVDSQVTMMFWYRQQPGQSLTLIATANQGSEATYESGFVIDKFPISRPNLTFSTLTVSNMSPEDSSIYLCSVTEGGTEAFFGQGTRLTVV.

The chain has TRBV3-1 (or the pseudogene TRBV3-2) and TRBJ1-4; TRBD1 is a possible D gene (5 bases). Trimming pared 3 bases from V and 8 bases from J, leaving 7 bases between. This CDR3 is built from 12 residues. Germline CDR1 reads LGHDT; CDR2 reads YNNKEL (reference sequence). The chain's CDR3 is CASSQGGEKLFF. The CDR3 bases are TGTGCCAGCAGCCAGGGGGGAGAAAAACTGTTTTTT.

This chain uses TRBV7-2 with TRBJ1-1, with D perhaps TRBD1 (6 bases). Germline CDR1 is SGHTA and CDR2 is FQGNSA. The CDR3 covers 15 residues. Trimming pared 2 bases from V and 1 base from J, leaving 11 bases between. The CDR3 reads CASSLMGHQNTEAFF. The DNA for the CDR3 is TGTGCCAGCAGCTTAATGGGACACCAGAACACTGAAGCTTTCTTT.

Here the CDR3 reads CAWQGGSSPLHF. DNA for the CDR3: TGTGCCTGGCAGGGAGGTTCTTCACCCCTCCACTTT. The chain uses TRBV30 and TRBJ1-6, with D maybe TRBD1 (5 bases). CDR1 GTSNPN and CDR2 SVGIG come from the germline V gene (reference sequence). There are 12 residues in the CDR3. V gave up 5 bases and J gave up 9 bases, with 11 bases separating them.

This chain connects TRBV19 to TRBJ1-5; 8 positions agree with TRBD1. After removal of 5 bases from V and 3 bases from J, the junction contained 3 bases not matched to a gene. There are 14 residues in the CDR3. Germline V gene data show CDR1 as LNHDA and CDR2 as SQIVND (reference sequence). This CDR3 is CASSETGANQPQHF. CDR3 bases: TGTGCCAGTAGTGAGACAGGGGCCAATCAGCCCCAGCATTTT.

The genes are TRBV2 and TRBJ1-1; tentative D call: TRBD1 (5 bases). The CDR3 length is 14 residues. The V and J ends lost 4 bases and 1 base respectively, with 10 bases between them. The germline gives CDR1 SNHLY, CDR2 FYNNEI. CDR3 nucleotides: TGTGCCAGCAGTGCGACAGAATCGAACACTGAAGCTTTCTTT. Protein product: CASSATESNTEAFF.

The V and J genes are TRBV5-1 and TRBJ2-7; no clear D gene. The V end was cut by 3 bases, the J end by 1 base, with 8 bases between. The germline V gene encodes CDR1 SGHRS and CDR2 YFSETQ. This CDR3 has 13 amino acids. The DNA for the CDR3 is TGCGCCAGCAGCTCTGGCAATTCCTACGAGCAGTACTTC. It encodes CASSSGNSYEQYF. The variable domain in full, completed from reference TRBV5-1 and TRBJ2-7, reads KAGVTQTPRYLIKTRGQQVTLSCSPISGHRSVSWYQQTPGQGLQFLFEYFSETQRNKGNFPGRFSGRQFSNSRSEMNVSTLELGDSALYLCASSSGNSYEQYFGPGTRLTVT.